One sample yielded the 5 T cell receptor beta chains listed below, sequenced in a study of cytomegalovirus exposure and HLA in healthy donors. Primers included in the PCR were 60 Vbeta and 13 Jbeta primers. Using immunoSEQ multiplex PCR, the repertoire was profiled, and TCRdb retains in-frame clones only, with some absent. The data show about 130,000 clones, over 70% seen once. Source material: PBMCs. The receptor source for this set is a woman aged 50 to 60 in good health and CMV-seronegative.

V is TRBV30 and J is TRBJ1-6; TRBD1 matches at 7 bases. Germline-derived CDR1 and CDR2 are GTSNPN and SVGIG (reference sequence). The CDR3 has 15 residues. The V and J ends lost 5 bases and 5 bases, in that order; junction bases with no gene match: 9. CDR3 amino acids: CAWAAGGQNNSPLHF. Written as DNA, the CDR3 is TGTGCCTGGGCCGCCGGGGGACAGAATAATTCACCCCTCCACTTT.

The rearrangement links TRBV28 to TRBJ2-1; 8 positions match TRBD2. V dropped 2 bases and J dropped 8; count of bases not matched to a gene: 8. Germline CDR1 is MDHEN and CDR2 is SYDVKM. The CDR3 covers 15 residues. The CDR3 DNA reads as TGTGCCAGCAGTTTACTCCGGGAGGGCGGGGATGAGCAGTTCTTC. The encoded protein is CASSLLREGGDEQFF.

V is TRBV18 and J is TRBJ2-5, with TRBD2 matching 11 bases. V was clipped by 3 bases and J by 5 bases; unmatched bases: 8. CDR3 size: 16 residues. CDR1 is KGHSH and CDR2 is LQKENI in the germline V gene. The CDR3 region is CASSPQLAGASETQYF. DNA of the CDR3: TGTGCCAGCTCACCGCAACTAGCGGGAGCTAGCGAGACCCAGTACTTC.

CDR3 sequence: CASSQSPVGALYNEQFF. DNA for the CDR3: TGCGCCAGCAGCCAATCCCCAGTGGGGGCTTTATACAATGAGCAGTTCTTC. The gene calls are TRBV4-3 and TRBJ2-1, with D possibly matching TRBD1 (6 bases). Germline V gives CDR1 LGHNA, CDR2 YSLEER. Trimming removed 2 bases at V and 4 bases at J, with 18 bases between. CDR3 length: 17 residues.

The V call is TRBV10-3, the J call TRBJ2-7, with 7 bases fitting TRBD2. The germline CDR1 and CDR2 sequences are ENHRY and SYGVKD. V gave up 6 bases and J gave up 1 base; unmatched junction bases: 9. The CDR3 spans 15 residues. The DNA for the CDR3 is TGTGCCATCAGGGCGGGGCGGGGGACTTCCTACGAGCAGTACTTC. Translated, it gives CAIRAGRGTSYEQYF.